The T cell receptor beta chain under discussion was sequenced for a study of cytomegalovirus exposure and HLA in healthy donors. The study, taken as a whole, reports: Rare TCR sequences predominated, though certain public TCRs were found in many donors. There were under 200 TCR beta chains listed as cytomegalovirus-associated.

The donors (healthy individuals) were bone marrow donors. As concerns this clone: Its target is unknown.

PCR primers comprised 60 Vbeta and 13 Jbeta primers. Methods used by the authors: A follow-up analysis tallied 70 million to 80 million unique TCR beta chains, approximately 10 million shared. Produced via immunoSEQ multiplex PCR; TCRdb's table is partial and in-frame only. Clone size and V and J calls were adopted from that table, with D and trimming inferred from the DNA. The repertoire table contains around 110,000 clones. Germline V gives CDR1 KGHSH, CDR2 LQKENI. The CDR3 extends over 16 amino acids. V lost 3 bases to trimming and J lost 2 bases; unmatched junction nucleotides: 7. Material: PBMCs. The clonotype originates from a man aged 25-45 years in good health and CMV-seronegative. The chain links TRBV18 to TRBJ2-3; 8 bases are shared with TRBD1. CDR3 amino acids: CASSPPRTGYTDTQYF. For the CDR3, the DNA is TGTGCCAGCTCACCCCCTAGGACAGGGTACACAGATACGCAGTATTTT.